The 32 T cell receptor beta chains given below trace back to one sample, sequenced in a study of shared clonotypes between healthy human individuals. Terminally differentiated effector memory CD45RA+ cells were excluded by CCR7 positive selection of CD45RO-negative cells. The protocol was immunoSEQ multiplex PCR, while the TCRdb copy is restricted to in-frame clones and leaves out a portion. The top ten clones hold less than 0.35% of a sample with about 580,000 clones, 95% to 98% of them seen once. Input material: naive CD8+ T cells sorted from blood. The receptor source for this set is a man under 40 in good health.

The chain has TRBV4-1 and TRBJ2-5, with 11 positions matching TRBD2. The V segment lost 4 bases and the J segment 1 base; nucleotides outside the gene matches: 5. The CDR3 extends over 16 amino acids. Germline V gene data show CDR1 as MGHRA and CDR2 as YSYEKL. The CDR3 protein is CASSRPSGRFQETQYF. CDR3 DNA: TGCGCCAGCAGCCGACCTAGCGGGAGGTTCCAAGAGACCCAGTACTTC.

This chain uses TRBV29-1 with TRBJ2-3; 8 nucleotides line up with TRBD1. The CDR3 extends over 14 amino acids. V was clipped by 8 bases and J by 0 bases; unmatched bases: 7. CDR1 and CDR2 (germline): SQVTM, ANQGSEA. The CDR3 sequence is CSSRTGSSTDTQYF. Written as DNA, the CDR3 is TGCAGCTCCCGGACAGGGTCTAGCACAGATACGCAGTATTTT.

The CDR3 is CASSYTQNGRTGDTNEQFF. CDR3 nucleotides: TGTGCCAGCAGCTACACACAAAACGGAAGGACAGGGGATACCAATGAGCAGTTCTTC. This sequence joins TRBV7-9 and TRBJ2-1; 9 bases line up with TRBD1. The CDR3 loop spans 19 amino acids. Trimming at V came to 4 bases and at J to 6 bases, leaving 19 bases not matched to a gene. Germline CDR1 SEHNR, CDR2 FQNEAQ (reference sequence). Full variable domain (outside the CDR3, taken from reference TRBV7-9 and TRBJ2-1): DTGVSQNPRHKITKRGQNVTFRCDPISEHNRLYWYRQTLGQGPEFLTYFQNEAQLEKSRLLSDRFSAERPKGSFSTLEIQRTEQGDSAMYLCASSYTQNGRTGDTNEQFFGPGTRLTVL.

The chain has TRBV7-2 and TRBJ2-1; no clear D gene. The V end was cut by 2 bases, the J end by 6 bases, with 8 bases between. The CDR3 extends over 13 amino acids. Germline loops: CDR1 SGHTA, CDR2 FQGNSA. The CDR3 spells CASSLPPSNEQFF. In DNA form, the CDR3 reads TGTGCCAGCAGCTTACCCCCTAGCAATGAGCAGTTCTTC.

The chain has TRBV6-1 and TRBJ2-3, with D perhaps TRBD1 (5 bases). The V gene lost 6 bases and the J gene lost 4 bases, with 14 bases spanning the gap. CDR3 length: 14 residues. In germline, CDR1 is MNHNS, CDR2 SASEGT. The CDR3 protein is CASRRSGPADTQYF. DNA of the CDR3: TGTGCCAGCAGGCGGTCAGGGCCGGCAGATACGCAGTATTTT.

The CDR3 DNA sequence: TGTGCCAGCAGTTTATCGTTTCTGAACGGGAGGCCACCAGATACGCAGTATTTT. Its translation: CASSLSFLNGRPPDTQYF. V gene TRBV27 combines with J gene TRBJ2-3, with 7 bases that match TRBD2. Germline V gives CDR1 MNHEY, CDR2 SMNVEV (reference sequence). The CDR3 is 18 residues long. The ends lost 0 bases at V and 4 bases at J; junction bases unmatched: 13.

The chain combines TRBV29-1 with TRBJ2-7; D gene unclear. The CDR3 sequence is 12 residues long. V lost 4 bases and J 2 bases, leaving 9 bases between the germline ends. Germline assignment: CDR1 SQVTM and CDR2 ANQGSEA. CDR3 DNA: TGCAGCGTTGGTGGCGGACCCTACGAGCAGTACTTC. The encoded protein is CSVGGGPYEQYF.

The chain uses TRBV2 and TRBJ2-2; D might be TRBD1 (6 bases). Trimming took off 6 bases at V and 6 bases at J, with 17 bases between the two ends. The CDR3 has 15 residues. From germline, CDR1 is SNHLY and CDR2 FYNNEI. CDR3 amino acids: CASRWGHSLPGELFF. The DNA for the CDR3 is TGTGCCAGCAGGTGGGGACACAGTCTGCCCGGGGAGCTGTTTTTT.

This sequence joins TRBV4-1 and TRBJ2-7; D is unresolved. CDR1 is MGHRA, CDR2 YSYEKL, per germline. V was trimmed by 3 bases and J by 3 bases, leaving 18 bases between them. This CDR3 is built from 16 residues. CDR3 residues: CASSHPLGQSGYEQYF. The DNA of the CDR3 is TGCGCCAGCAGCCACCCCCTAGGGCAGTCCGGCTACGAGCAGTACTTC.

The chain links TRBV11-2 to TRBJ2-7, with unresolved D. The CDR3 length is 17 residues. The V and J ends lost 2 bases and 2 bases respectively, with 19 bases between them. Germline V CDR1 and CDR2: SGHAT, FQNNGV. The CDR3 bases are TGTGCCAGCAGCTTACAATTATCTGGATTCTTGCCCTACGAGCAGTACTTC. Its protein is CASSLQLSGFLPYEQYF.

The chain recombines TRBV9 with TRBJ2-1, with 11 nucleotides matching TRBD2. The germline CDR1 and CDR2 sequences are SGDLS and YYNGEE. The V gene end was trimmed by 3 bases and the J gene end by 5 bases; junction bases not matched to a gene: 16. The CDR3 runs to 19 residues. CDR3 region: CASSEKVVLGLAGDNEQFF. CDR3 in DNA: TGTGCCAGCAGCGAGAAGGTTGTCCTCGGACTAGCGGGCGACAATGAGCAGTTCTTC.

The chain employs TRBV9 and TRBJ2-7; D is possibly TRBD2 (6 bases). V was trimmed by 3 bases and J by 6 bases, leaving 25 bases between them. The CDR3 length is 17 residues. Per the germline V gene, CDR1 is SGDLS and CDR2 is YYNGEE. CDR3 loop: CASSAGEARGPAGEQYF. CDR3 DNA sequence: TGTGCCAGCAGCGCGGGGGAGGCTAGAGGGCCGGCTGGCGAGCAGTACTTC. The full variable domain, its missing parts supplied by reference TRBV9 and TRBJ2-7, is DSGVTQTPKHLITATGQRVTLRCSPRSGDLSVYWYQQSLDQGLQFLIQYYNGEERAKGNILERFSAQQFPDLHSELNLSSLELGDSALYFCASSAGEARGPAGEQYFGPGTRLTVT.

This clone was recorded only once. The chain has TRBV7-2 and TRBJ2-7, with 8 bases aligning to TRBD1. The CDR3 spans 14 residues. In germline, CDR1 is SGHTA, CDR2 FQGNSA. With 4 bases clipped from V and 0 bases from J, the junction kept 2 bases outside the gene matches. The CDR3 region is CASSYTGGSYEQYF. CDR3 bases: TGTGCCAGCAGCTACACAGGGGGCTCCTACGAGCAGTACTTC.

This chain links TRBV19 with TRBJ2-3; 9 bases fit TRBD1. The V and J ends lost 6 bases and 4 bases, in that order; junction bases with no gene match: 11. Germline values: CDR1 LNHDA, CDR2 SQIVND (reference sequence). The CDR3 has 16 residues. CDR3 DNA: TGTGCCAGTAGCCTAACCGGGACAGGGCTTCCAGATACGCAGTATTTT. This codes for CASSLTGTGLPDTQYF.

In its sample, this clone was seen once. The chain employs TRBV7-9 and TRBJ1-2; 8 bases are a match to TRBD1. Germline CDR1 SEHNR, CDR2 FQNEAQ (reference sequence). V trimming: 5 bases; J trimming: 5 bases; junction bases outside the gene matches: 10. The CDR3 extends over 15 amino acids. The CDR3: CASSHRDRGNYGYTF. The CDR3, as DNA: TGTGCCAGCAGCCACCGCGACAGGGGCAATTATGGCTACACCTTC.

V is TRBV5-6 and J is TRBJ2-7; unclear D gene. The CDR3 is 15 residues long. In germline, CDR1 is SGHDT, CDR2 YYEEEE. V was clipped by 3 bases and J by 0 bases, with 13 bases between them. The CDR3 spells CASSWGGLSSYEQYF. In DNA form, the CDR3 reads TGTGCCAGCAGCTGGGGTGGGTTAAGCTCCTACGAGCAGTACTTC. The variable domain in full, with the rest retrieved from reference TRBV5-6 and TRBJ2-7, is DAGVTQSPTHLIKTRGQQVTLRCSPKSGHDTVSWYQQALGQGPQFIFQYYEEEERQRGNFPDRFSGHQFPNYSSELNVNALLLGDSALYLCASSWGGLSSYEQYFGPGTRLTVT.

This clone was counted once. V is TRBV7-8 and J is TRBJ2-1, with 9 bases fitting TRBD2. From germline, CDR1 is SGHVS and CDR2 FQNEAQ. V was pared by 2 bases and J by 12 bases, with 5 bases of the junction left unmatched. The CDR3 has 13 residues. The CDR3 DNA follows: TGTGCCAGCAGCTTATTAGCGGGAGAGGCGCAGTTCTTC. Amino acid sequence: CASSLLAGEAQFF.

The chain couples TRBV7-9 to TRBJ1-2; 10 bases fit TRBD1. With V trimmed by 5 bases and J by 4 bases, 7 bases remained unmatched. The V gene's germline CDR1 is SEHNR and CDR2 FQNEAQ (reference sequence). The CDR3 contains 15 residues. The DNA of the CDR3 is TGTGCCAGCAGCCCCCCGGGACAGGGGATCTATGGCTACACCTTC. This gives the protein CASSPPGQGIYGYTF.

The gene calls are TRBV11-2 and TRBJ1-2, with 7 bases that match TRBD1. CDR1 and CDR2 from the germline V gene are SGHAT and FQNNGV. The V gene end was trimmed by 0 bases and the J gene end by 6 bases; junction bases not matched to a gene: 19. This CDR3 contains 19 residues. The CDR3 sequence: CASSLDLRDSPAGRNGYTF. The CDR3 nucleotides read TGTGCCAGCAGCTTAGATTTGCGGGACAGTCCGGCGGGGAGGAATGGCTACACCTTC. Together with reference TRBV11-2 and TRBJ1-2, the CDR3 gives the full variable domain: EAGVAQSPRYKIIEKRQSVAFWCNPISGHATLYWYQQILGQGPKLLIQFQNNGVVDDSQLPKDRFSAERLKGVDSTLKIQPAKLEDSAVYLCASSLDLRDSPAGRNGYTFGSGTRLTVV.

Here the CDR3 reads CASSWATSGDEQYF. The CDR3 nucleotides read TGTGCCAGCAGTTGGGCTACCTCAGGGGACGAGCAGTACTTC. This sequence joins TRBV6-5 and TRBJ2-7, with a weak D call TRBD1 (6 bases). Germline assignment: CDR1 MNHEY and CDR2 SVGAGI. With 4 bases removed from V and 5 bases from J, the gap between germline ends came to 15 bases. CDR3 size: 14 residues.

This clone was seen once. The gene calls are TRBV29-1 and TRBJ2-5; no firm D call. CDR3 length equals 12 residues. Germline loops: CDR1 SQVTM, CDR2 ANQGSEA. Trimming removed 0 bases from V and 5 bases from J, with 7 bases in between. The CDR3 loop is CSVEDGDETQYF. The CDR3 DNA is TGCAGCGTTGAAGATGGTGATGAGACCCAGTACTTC.

This chain joins TRBV30 and TRBJ2-1; 13 nucleotides line up with TRBD2. The V segment lost 1 base and the J segment 0 bases; nucleotides outside the gene matches: 6. The CDR3 covers 18 residues. The germline V gene encodes CDR1 GTSNPN and CDR2 SVGIG (reference sequence). CDR3 in amino acids: CAWSGLLAGGPSYNEQFF. CDR3 DNA sequence: TGTGCCTGGAGTGGTCTACTAGCGGGAGGGCCCTCCTACAATGAGCAGTTCTTC.

This sequence joins TRBV5-4 and TRBJ2-1, with D hard to call. Germline CDR1 and CDR2: SGHNT and YYREEE (reference sequence). This CDR3 has 16 amino acids. Between the trimmed V and J ends, which lost 6 bases and 0 bases, there was a span of 16 bases. The CDR3 DNA reads as TGTGCCAGCACCTTTGAACCCCTTAGCTCCTACAATGAGCAGTTCTTC. Residues: CASTFEPLSSYNEQFF.

The rearrangement links TRBV29-1 to TRBJ2-1, with 7 bases fitting TRBD2. J lost 6 bases, V lost 3 bases, and 8 bases had no gene match. The germline CDR1 and CDR2 sequences are SQVTM and ANQGSEA. The CDR3 contains 14 residues. The CDR3 DNA sequence: TGCAGCGTTGAGGGCGGGAGTAGGATCAATGAGCAGTTCTTC. Translating gives CSVEGGSRINEQFF.

The chain uses TRBV6-1 and TRBJ2-1, with D possibly TRBD1 on 5 matching bases. This CDR3 spans 15 amino acids. Per the germline V gene, CDR1 is MNHNS and CDR2 is SASEGT. V dropped 9 bases and J dropped 5 bases, with 20 bases sitting between them. CDR3 coding DNA: TGTGCCAGTGAGCCCCGAGACAGCCTAAACAATGAGCAGTTCTTC. Translation: CASEPRDSLNNEQFF.

This clone has only one observation. CDR3 in DNA: TGTGCCATCAGTGAGGGGACTAGCGGGAACGAGCAGTACTTC. It yields the protein CAISEGTSGNEQYF. V gene TRBV10-3 combines with J gene TRBJ2-7; 13 positions agree with TRBD2. CDR3 length equals 14 residues. Germline V gene lookup returns CDR1 ENHRY and CDR2 SYGVKD. With V trimmed by 2 bases and J by 5 bases, 0 bases remained unmatched.

V usage is TRBV30 and J usage is TRBJ1-2; no clear D gene. CDR1 and CDR2 (germline): GTSNPN, SVGIG (reference sequence). The CDR3 spans 13 residues. The germline V and J ends were trimmed by 0 bases and 8 bases, with 13 bases remaining between them. The CDR3 loop is CAWSVLIQEGYTF. The CDR3 DNA follows: TGTGCCTGGAGTGTACTGATTCAGGAAGGCTACACCTTC.

As regards this clone: One junction end does not reproduce the germline sequence, and a read error may be involved. The V gene is TRBV7-7, the J gene TRBJ2-5; 9 nucleotides agree with TRBD1. Looked up from germline, CDR1 is SSHAT and CDR2 is FNYEAQ (reference sequence). This CDR3 is built from 14 residues. CDR3: CASSLANRGRAQYF. The CDR3, as DNA: TGTGCTAGCAGCTTAGCGAACAGGGGGCGGGCCCAGTACTTC.

The chain is built from TRBV18 and TRBJ2-1, with 10 bases that match TRBD2. The V and J ends lost 2 bases and 4 bases, in that order; junction bases with no gene match: 11. The germline V gene encodes CDR1 KGHSH and CDR2 LQKENI. The CDR3 sequence is 18 residues long. In DNA, the CDR3 is TGTGCCAGCTCACCAGTGGCTAGCGGGAGCGCGGATTACAATGAGCAGTTCTTC. Its protein is CASSPVASGSADYNEQFF.

Regarding this clone: In the same sample, other DNA sequences code for this CDR3. V gene TRBV7-8 combines with J gene TRBJ2-7; perhaps TRBD2 as D (5 bases). The CDR3 contains 13 residues. The V gene's germline CDR1 is SGHVS and CDR2 FQNEAQ. Trimming took off 6 bases at V and 1 base at J, with 10 bases between the two ends. The CDR3: CASRPGSSYEQYF. In nucleotides, the CDR3 is TGTGCCAGCAGGCCGGGATCATCCTACGAGCAGTACTTC.

The rearrangement uses TRBV5-6 and TRBJ2-1, with 13 bases aligning to TRBD2. V lost 4 bases, J lost 13 bases, and 14 bases stayed unmatched. Germline CDR1 is SGHDT and CDR2 is YYEEEE. The CDR3 totals 16 residues. The CDR3 DNA sequence: TGTGCCAGCAGCCCCCGGACTAGCGGGAGCCAGGAGGTCCAGTTCTTC. As protein: CASSPRTSGSQEVQFF.

The chain carries TRBV7-9 and TRBJ2-7; D remains unclear. Germline CDR1 and CDR2: SEHNR and FQNEAQ (reference sequence). V was pared by 5 bases and J by 4 bases, with 12 bases between. This CDR3 is built from 13 residues. The CDR3 is CASSPRGRYEQYF. The CDR3 bases are TGTGCCAGCAGCCCAAGAGGACGATACGAGCAGTACTTC.